The clone carrying this TCR beta chain was seen many times. The J segment lost 0 bases and the V segment lost 5 bases, leaving 4 bases of the junction unmatched. CDR1 is MDHEN and CDR2 is SYDVKM in the germline V gene. This CDR3 region has 15 residues. The data belong to a study of T cells after yellow fever vaccination. A 5'RACE template-switching step, the method used to make TCR cDNA, added a universal primer site and UMIs. Each CDR3 protein gets one entry after TCRdb re-called the 5' RACE reads with MiXCR. The sample includes under 200,000 distinct CDR3 sequences, 6% to 7.5% of them seen just once.

This chain uses TRBV28 with TRBJ2-1, with TRBD1 matching 7 bases. Here the sequenced sample was CD4+ T cells sorted from PBMCs, taken about 5 days after the first yellow fever vaccination. This sequence originates from a man between 18 and 35 years old who received the YFV17D yellow fever vaccine. CDR3 in amino acids: CASSKGQSSYNEQFF. In DNA form, the CDR3 reads TGTGCCAGCAGTAAGGGACAGAGCTCCTACAATGAGCAGTTCTTC.